This T cell receptor beta chain originates from a study of cytomegalovirus exposure and HLA in healthy donors. These donors were members of the approximately 110-subject validation cohort, a group separate from the approximately 670-subject first cohort. To note about this clone: The antigen is not known.

Profiling relied on immunoSEQ multiplex PCR, and the TCRdb table lists in-frame clones only, not all of them. The data hold more than 300,000 clones, with roughly 90% observed a single time. The ends lost 5 bases at V and 2 bases at J; junction bases unmatched: 12. CDR3 size: 16 residues. The V gene's germline CDR1 is LNHDA and CDR2 SQIVND (reference sequence). Study outcomes and limitations: Rarity held for most TCR sequences, but there were some public TCRs that occurred in many donors. Through in vitro validation, three CMV-associated chains were shown to be specific for CMV antigens.

Sequencing input: PBMCs. This receptor was taken from a woman between 18 and 29 years old in good health and CMV-seronegative. The chain couples TRBV19 to TRBJ2-7; 7 bases are shared with TRBD1. CDR3 in amino acids: CASSAIPGQRTYEQYF. Here the CDR3 DNA reads TGTGCCAGTAGTGCCATTCCGGGACAGAGGACCTACGAGCAGTACTTC.